These T cell receptor beta chains were read from a single sample in a study of graft-versus-host responses after intestinal transplantation. Data came from immunoSEQ multiplex PCR; TCRdb stores just in-frame clones and leaves some out. The sample holds more than 25,000 clones, approximately 96% seen once. The source was PBMCs, collected 30 days after intestinal transplant. All receptors come from a human patient who received an intestinal transplant, so some T cells may come from the graft donor. Both conserved end residues are part of each CDR3. A D gene is named only where the DNA matches it firmly. Rows may omit the clone size; those that give it use once, few, many or a size class.

v_call	d_call	j_call	clone_size	cdr3_nt	cdr3_aa
TRBV6-5	-	TRBJ2-2	once	TGTGCCAGCAGTTACGGGACCAGCACCGGGGAGCTGTTTTTT	CASSYGTSTGELFF
TRBV19	TRBD1	TRBJ2-1	-	TGTGCCAGTAGTCGGACAGGGTCCTACAATGAGCAGTTCTTC	CASSRTGSYNEQFF
TRBV7-9	TRBD2	TRBJ2-1	-	TGTGCCAGCAGCGCCAAGGGCGGGAGCCTGTTCAGTGAGCAGTTCTTC	CASSAKGGSLFSEQFF
TRBV9	-	TRBJ2-3	-	TGTGCCAGCAGCGAGGGTGGGGGCTTCACAGATACGCAGTATTTT	CASSEGGGFTDTQYF
TRBV18	-	TRBJ1-3	-	TGTGCCAGCTCACCGGGCGGCCCTCCTTTCTCTGGAAACACCATATATTTT	CASSPGGPPFSGNTIYF
TRBV18	TRBD1	TRBJ2-7	-	TGTGCCAGCTCACCCACAGGGGTCCACGAGCAGTACTTC	CASSPTGVHEQYF
TRBV27	TRBD2	TRBJ2-1	once	TGTGCCAGCAGTTTATCGGCCGCTAGCGGGAGCGTTGAGCAGTTCTTC	CASSLSAASGSVEQFF
TRBV5-1	-	TRBJ2-2	-	TGCGCCAGCAGCTTTATAACAGCGAACACCGGGGAGCTGTTTTTT	CASSFITANTGELFF
TRBV4-1	-	TRBJ2-7	-	TGCGCCAGCAGCCACCGGGACTCTACCTACGAGCAGTACTTC	CASSHRDSTYEQYF
TRBV20-1	-	TRBJ2-2	once	TGCGACACCGGGGAGCTGTTTTTT	CDTGELFF
TRBV7-7	-	TRBJ2-7	once	TGTGCCAGCAGCTTAGCTTTAGGCGGCGAGCAGTACTTC	CASSLALGGEQYF
TRBV14	-	TRBJ1-3	-	TGTGCCAGCAGCGCAGCCCGGTGGGACACCATATATTTT	CASSAARWDTIYF
TRBV4-2	TRBD2	TRBJ2-7	-	TGTGCCAGCAGCCCCAGCGGGAGGGCCCACGAGCAGTACTTC	CASSPSGRAHEQYF
TRBV9	-	TRBJ1-6	-	TGTGCCAGCAGCGTAGCAAAGAATTCACCCCTCCACTTT	CASSVAKNSPLHF
TRBV6-1	-	TRBJ2-7	-	TGTGCCAGCAGTGCGGTGACCCCATACGAGCAGTACTTC	CASSAVTPYEQYF
TRBV11-2	TRBD1	TRBJ1-2	-	TGTGCCAGCAGCTTAGCCGGGACAGGGGGCAGAGGCTACACCTTC	CASSLAGTGGRGYTF
TRBV27	TRBD2	TRBJ2-7	-	TGTGCCAGCAGTTTGGCGGGGGGCAGGGGTCCTACCTACGAGCAGTACTTC	CASSLAGGRGPTYEQYF
TRBV27	-	TRBJ1-5	-	TGTGCCAGCAGTTTCTTGGGGAGCAATCAGCCCCAGCATTTT	CASSFLGSNQPQHF
TRBV6-5	TRBD2	TRBJ2-1	-	TGTGCCAGCAGTTACTCGGCGCGGGAGCCCTACAATGAGCAGTTCTTC	CASSYSAREPYNEQFF
TRBV13	TRBD2	TRBJ2-3	few	TGTGCCAGCAGCTTAGCCCGCGGGGGGCGGGCAGATACGCAGTATTTT	CASSLARGGRADTQYF
TRBV6-1	-	TRBJ2-7	-	TGTGCCAGCAGGGGGGGATACGAGCAGTACTTC	CASRGGYEQYF
TRBV5-4	TRBD2	TRBJ2-3	-	TGTGCCAGCAGCTTCCGGCGGGAGTATCGCACAGATACGCAGTATTTT	CASSFRREYRTDTQYF
TRBV28	-	TRBJ1-2	-	TGTGCCAGCAGTTCCCAAAATCCCAGGGGCGGCGGCTACACCTTC	CASSSQNPRGGGYTF
TRBV30	-	TRBJ1-4	-	TGTGCCTGGAGTAGGAAGATTAATGAAAAACTGTTTTTT	CAWSRKINEKLFF
TRBV9	-	TRBJ2-5	once	TGTGCCAGCAGCGTAGGACGATACCAAGAGACCCAGTACTTC	CASSVGRYQETQYF
TRBV7-3	-	TRBJ1-2	-	TGTGCCAGCGGGGATGGTGGCTATGGCTACACCTTC	CASGDGGYGYTF
TRBV6-5	-	TRBJ2-3	-	TGTGCCAGCAGTTACCGTAGCACAGATACGCAGTATTTT	CASSYRSTDTQYF
TRBV10-3	-	TRBJ2-1	-	TGTGCCATCAGTGAGGTGGAAGCAGCTCGCAATGAGCAGTTCTTC	CAISEVEAARNEQFF
TRBV5-5	-	TRBJ1-2	-	TGTGCCAGCAGCTTGTTCGGGGCACCTAACTATGGCTACACCTTC	CASSLFGAPNYGYTF
TRBV7-9	-	TRBJ1-5	-	TGTGCCAGCAGCGGGGGGCACCCAGGACTCAATCAGCCCCAGCATTTT	CASSGGHPGLNQPQHF
TRBV19	-	TRBJ1-1	-	TGTGCCAGTAGTATGGGAGCTGAAGCTTTCTTT	CASSMGAEAFF
TRBV28	-	TRBJ2-1	-	TGTGCCAGCAGTTCCCTCTACAATGAGCAGTTCTTC	CASSSLYNEQFF
TRBV19	-	TRBJ1-1	-	TGTGCCAGTAGTATCCCCGGGGGTAAGAACACTGAAGCTTTCTTT	CASSIPGGKNTEAFF
TRBV25-1	-	TRBJ2-1	once	TGTGCCAGCAGTGCCTATGCCAGATACAATGAGCAGTTCTTC	CASSAYARYNEQFF
TRBV6-1	-	TRBJ2-1	-	TGTGCCAGCAGTGAGAGATACAATGAGCAGTTCTTC	CASSERYNEQFF
TRBV5-5	-	TRBJ2-2	-	TGTGCCAGCAGCTTGGAAAGGGTAGCGGCGAACACCGGGGAGCTGTTTTTT	CASSLERVAANTGELFF
TRBV9	-	TRBJ1-1	-	TGTGCCAGCAGCGTACGAGTGAACACTGAAGCTTTCTTT	CASSVRVNTEAFF
TRBV5-4	TRBD2	TRBJ2-7	-	TGTGCCAGCAGCTTTGGGACTACCTCCTACGAGCAGTACTTC	CASSFGTTSYEQYF
TRBV5-1	TRBD1	TRBJ2-7	-	TGCGCCAGTACCGGGACAGGGGCCTACGAGCAGTACTTC	CASTGTGAYEQYF
TRBV7-2	-	TRBJ2-7	few	TGTGCCAGCAGTTACGATACAGCTAAGCAGTACTTC	CASSYDTAKQYF
TRBV5-4	TRBD1	TRBJ2-5	-	TGTGCCAGCAGCACGAAGACAGGGTCCAACCAAGAGACCCAGTACTTC	CASSTKTGSNQETQYF
TRBV19	-	TRBJ2-7	-	TGTGCCAGTAGTATGAAGGCTGGGGGGTCCTACGAGCAGTACTTC	CASSMKAGGSYEQYF
TRBV7-9	-	TRBJ2-1	-	TGTGCCAGCAGCGTAAGCGGGACAGATCCCTACAATGAGCAGTTCTTC	CASSVSGTDPYNEQFF
TRBV6-7	TRBD2	TRBJ2-7	-	TGTGCCAGCAGGGTGACTAGCATCATCTACGAGCAGTACTTC	CASRVTSIIYEQYF